This T cell receptor (beta chain) originates from a study of CD8+ T cells in alopecia areata (dated by TCRdb to 2017 to 2018). For the wider study: The treated patients, all with moderate-to-severe alopecia areata, were enrolled in an open-label pilot trial of oral tofacitinib given at 5 to 10 mg twice daily. Patients stayed on tofacitinib for 6 to 18 months and then had 6 months of follow-up off drug so that delayed response and recurrence could be assessed. In treated patients, disease severity was measured using the SALT score, which gives the percentage of scalp surface area affected. To study T cell clonal expansion in alopecia areata, the researchers applied high-throughput TCRbeta sequencing to both the C3H/HeJ mouse model and human patients. In humans, TCRbeta sequencing was performed on scalp tissue and on sorted CD4+ and CD8+ peripheral blood T cells from healthy controls and from patients with patchy or totalis/universalis alopecia areata. Biopsies were taken from tofacitinib-treated patients at baseline and again at 4 and 24 weeks into treatment, and several of those patients also had a later scalp biopsy. Scalp clonality was compared among normal scalp (n=4), patchy alopecia areata scalp (n=8), and alopecia totalis/universalis scalp (n=8). RNA came from the PAXgene miRNA kit for fixed scalp, the miRNeasy kit for PBMCs, and the RNeasy kit for mouse skin. TCRbeta CDR3 regions were amplified by immunoSEQ multiplex PCR with 35 Vbeta forward and 13 Jbeta reverse primers.

Library prep was done by the immunoSEQ multiplex PCR assay. For TCR sequencing, RNA was extracted from every sample and reverse transcribed into cDNA to serve as template. SuperScript III was used for first-strand cDNA synthesis, primed with a 2:1 mix of oligo-dT and random hexamers. A synthetic immune receptor repertoire was used to measure amplification bias, and any remaining bias was corrected computationally. On the authors' methods: Raw reads were preprocessed for error removal, and CDR3 was defined according to IMGT conventions as running from the conserved cysteine to phenylalanine. Clonality was calculated as 1 minus Shannon entropy normalized by log2 of the number of productive unique TCRs. CD4 or CD8 identity of scalp clones was inferred by cross-referencing scalp TCRbeta sequences with sorted blood CD4 and CD8 repertoires. TCRdb's version of the immuneACCESS table is confined to in-frame rearrangements and falls short of the full clone set. An unresolved V gene accounts for under half of the shortfall where checked; the remainder is of unknown origin. Clonal size and the V and J genes are those of that table, whereas D and trimming came from the DNA. The sample contains approximately 110,000 clones, roughly 56% of them found a single time. Roughly 3.5% of the sample lies in the top ten.

According to the study, the label for this sample's time point signals: 24 weeks on oral tofacitinib. The treatment or condition label corresponds to: oral pan-JAK inhibitor, 5-10 mg twice daily. Lesional scalp punch biopsies and peripheral blood were obtained from alopecia areata patients. PBMCs were isolated by density centrifugation and stained for CD3, CD4 and CD8, and CD4+ and CD8+ T cells were sorted on a FACSAria. Worth noting for this clone: There is no known antigen for this receptor. No base quality values were provided; no much bigger clone lies one nucleotide off.

Study-level results and caveats: Many expanded lesional clones persisted in scalp and blood during tofacitinib treatment, which may partly explain relapse after stopping treatment. TCR sequences shared between patients were less clear than in mice, possibly partly because of HLA diversity in the patient population. Scalp clonality and the number of expanded CD8+ clones among the top 100 scalp clones were significantly decreased by tofacitinib. Because the treated cohort was small and had only one nonresponder, larger studies are needed to examine links between baseline CD8+ expansion and response. Resident alphabeta T cells in normal human skin are also sequenced, complicating scalp TCR repertoire analysis, unlike mouse skin dominated by gammadelta T cells. Compared with normal scalp, lesional scalp had higher clonality and more expanded CD8+ clones, particularly in alopecia totalis/universalis, a pattern that suggests antigenic drive.

There are 14 amino acids in the CDR3, from cysteine to phenylalanine inclusive. Just the 42-base CDR3 DNA is kept, in frame starting at base 1. The germline V gene provides CDR1 MNHEY and CDR2 SVGAGI. Here V drops 5 bases and J drops 5 bases, and the junction holds 6 bases not matched to any gene. The sample was CD4+ T cells sorted from blood, taken at week 24, from a patient treated with tofacitinib. This receptor chain uses TRBV6-5 and TRBJ1-5; TRBD1 aligns with 7 central bases. This TCR was recovered from a human donor with alopecia areata. The CDR3: CASSPRQGDQPQHF. The sequenced DNA is TGTGCCAGCAGTCCCCGACAGGGCGATCAGCCCCAGCATTTT.